Below are 8 T cell receptor beta chains sequenced from a single sample in a study of blood T cell repertoires in COVID-19. Sequenced by immunoSEQ multiplex PCR; TCRdb stores in-frame clones only, minus some. The table lists about 240,000 clones, approximately 85% of them singletons, with approximately 4.5% in the top ten. The sequenced sample consisted of peripheral blood. These receptors originate from a woman in her seventies with acute or convalescent COVID-19.

The V call is TRBV3-1 (or the pseudogene TRBV3-2), the J call TRBJ1-2; TRBD1 is a possible D gene (6 bases). The germline CDR1 and CDR2 sequences are LGHDT and YNNKEL (reference sequence). The length of the CDR3 is 14 residues. V lost 0 bases and J lost 9, with 14 bases in between. The CDR3, as DNA: TGTGCCAGCAGCCAAGACCGACAGGCCAGTCGCTACACCTTC. It codes for CASSQDRQASRYTF.

The chain links TRBV4-1 to TRBJ1-5; a possible D gene is TRBD1 (5 bases). Germline-derived CDR1 and CDR2 are MGHRA and YSYEKL. V dropped 0 bases and J dropped 2 bases, with 11 bases sitting between them. The CDR3 spans 16 residues. The CDR3 here is CASSQDQGGGNQPQHF. CDR3 DNA sequence: TGCGCCAGCAGCCAAGACCAAGGAGGGGGCAATCAGCCCCAGCATTTT.

V and J are TRBV9 and TRBJ2-6; TRBD1 matches 7 bases. This CDR3 comprises 18 residues. The trim removed 1 base at V and 2 bases at J, leaving 9 bases unmatched. Looked up from germline, CDR1 is SGDLS and CDR2 is YYNGEE. The CDR3 protein is CASSVPSRDRAGANVLTF. As DNA, the CDR3 is TGTGCCAGCAGCGTACCTTCCAGAGACAGGGCTGGGGCCAACGTCCTGACTTTC.

This rearrangement joins TRBV9 to TRBJ2-7; TRBD2 matches 7 bases. The CDR3 totals 16 residues. Germline V gene sequence: CDR1 SGDLS, CDR2 YYNGEE. With 0 bases clipped from V and 1 base from J, the junction kept 7 bases outside the gene matches. DNA of the CDR3: TGTGCCAGCAGCGTAGGCGGGGGAATGATGTCCTACGAGCAGTACTTC. This codes for CASSVGGGMMSYEQYF.

The sample holds a few counts of this clone. The chain uses TRBV5-4 and TRBJ2-1, with 7 bases fitting TRBD1. The CDR3 has 14 amino acids. Trimming removed 3 bases from V and 7 bases from J; junction bases left unmatched: 7. Germline V gene lookup returns CDR1 SGHNT and CDR2 YYREEE (reference sequence). DNA of the CDR3: TGTGCCAGCAGCTCGGGACAGACAATTAATGAGCAGTTCTTC. Translation: CASSSGQTINEQFF.

This chain joins TRBV5-1 and TRBJ2-7; 9 nucleotides match TRBD1. Germline V gives CDR1 SGHRS, CDR2 YFSETQ. V dropped 2 bases and J dropped 1; count of bases not matched to a gene: 1. The CDR3 runs to 14 residues. The CDR3 coding sequence is TGCGCCAGCAGCTTCGGGACAGGGTCCTACGAGCAGTACTTC. Protein sequence: CASSFGTGSYEQYF.

The CDR3 protein is CASRVGGAEPRYEQYF. The CDR3 nucleotides are TGTGCCAGCAGGGTCGGGGGGGCCGAACCCCGCTACGAGCAGTACTTC. The chain employs TRBV7-2 and TRBJ2-7, with TRBD2 matching 8 bases. The CDR3 runs 16 residues. J lost 3 bases, V lost 6 bases, and 13 bases had no gene match. Germline CDR1 is SGHTA and CDR2 is FQGNSA. Variable domain in full (rest from reference TRBV7-2 and TRBJ2-7): GAGVSQSPSNKVTEKGKDVELRCDPISGHTALYWYRQSLGQGLEFLIYFQGNSAPDKSGLPSDRFSAERTGGSVSTLTIQRTQQEDSAVYLCASRVGGAEPRYEQYFGPGTRLTVT.

The genes are TRBV10-3 and TRBJ1-2; 7 nucleotides align to TRBD1. The germline CDR1 and CDR2 sequences are ENHRY and SYGVKD. This CDR3 contains 14 residues. The V and J ends lost 8 bases and 1 base, in that order; junction bases with no gene match: 7. The chain's CDR3 is CAISGQAFNYGYTF. The CDR3, as DNA: TGTGCCATCTCAGGACAGGCGTTTAACTATGGCTACACCTTC.